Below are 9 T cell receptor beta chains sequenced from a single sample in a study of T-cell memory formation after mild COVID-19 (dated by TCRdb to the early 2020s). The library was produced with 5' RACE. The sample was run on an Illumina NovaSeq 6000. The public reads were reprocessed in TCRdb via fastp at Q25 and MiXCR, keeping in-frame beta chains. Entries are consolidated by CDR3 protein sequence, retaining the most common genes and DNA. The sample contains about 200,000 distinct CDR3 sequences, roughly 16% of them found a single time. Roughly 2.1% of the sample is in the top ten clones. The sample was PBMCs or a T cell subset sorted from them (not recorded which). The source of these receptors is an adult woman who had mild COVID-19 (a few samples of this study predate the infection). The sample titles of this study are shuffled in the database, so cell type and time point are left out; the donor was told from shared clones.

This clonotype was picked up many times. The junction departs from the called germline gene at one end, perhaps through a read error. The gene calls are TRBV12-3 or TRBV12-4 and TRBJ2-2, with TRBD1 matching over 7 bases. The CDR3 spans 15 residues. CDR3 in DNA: TGTGCCAGCAGCTTAGGGACAGCGAACACCGGGGAGCTGTTTTTT. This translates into CASSLGTANTGELFF.

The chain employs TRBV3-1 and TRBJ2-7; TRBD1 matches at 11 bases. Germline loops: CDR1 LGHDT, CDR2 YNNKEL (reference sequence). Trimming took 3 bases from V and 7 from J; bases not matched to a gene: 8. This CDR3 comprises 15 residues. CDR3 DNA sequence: TGTGCCAGCAGCCATCGTGGACAGGGGGCTCAAGAGCAGTACTTC. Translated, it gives CASSHRGQGAQEQYF.

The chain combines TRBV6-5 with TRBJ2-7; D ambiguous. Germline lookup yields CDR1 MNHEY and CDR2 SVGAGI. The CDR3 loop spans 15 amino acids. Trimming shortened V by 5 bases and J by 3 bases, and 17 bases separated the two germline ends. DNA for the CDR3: TGTGCCAGCAGTCAGTACGTGGGGATGGACTACGAGCAGTACTTC. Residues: CASSQYVGMDYEQYF.

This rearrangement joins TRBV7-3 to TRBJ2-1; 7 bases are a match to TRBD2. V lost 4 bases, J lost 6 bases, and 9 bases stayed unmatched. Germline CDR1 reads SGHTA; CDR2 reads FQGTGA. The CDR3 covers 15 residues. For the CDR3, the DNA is TGTGCCAGCAGCTCCGTCGCGGGAGCCATCAATGAGCAGTTCTTC. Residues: CASSSVAGAINEQFF.

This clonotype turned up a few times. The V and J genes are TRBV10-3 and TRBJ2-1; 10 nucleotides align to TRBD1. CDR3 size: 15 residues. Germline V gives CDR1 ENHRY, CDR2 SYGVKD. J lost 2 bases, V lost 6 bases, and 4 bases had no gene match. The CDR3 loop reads CAIRTGTGAYNEQFF. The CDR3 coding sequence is TGTGCCATCAGGACCGGGACAGGGGCCTACAATGAGCAGTTCTTC.

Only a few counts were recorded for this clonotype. CDR3 sequence reads: CASSLGQNQPQHF. DNA of the CDR3: TGTGCCAGCAGTTTGGGCCAGAATCAGCCCCAGCATTTT. V and J are TRBV12-3 or TRBV12-4 and TRBJ1-5; D is unclear. V shed 3 bases and J shed 4 bases, with 7 bases lying between them. The CDR3 has 13 amino acids.

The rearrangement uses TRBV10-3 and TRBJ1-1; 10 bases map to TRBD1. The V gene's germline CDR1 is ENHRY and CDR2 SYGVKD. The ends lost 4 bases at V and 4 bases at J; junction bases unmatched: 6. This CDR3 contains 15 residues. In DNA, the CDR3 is TGTGCCATCAGTGGACAGGGGGCGGGCGGCACTGAAGCTTTCTTT. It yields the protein CAISGQGAGGTEAFF.

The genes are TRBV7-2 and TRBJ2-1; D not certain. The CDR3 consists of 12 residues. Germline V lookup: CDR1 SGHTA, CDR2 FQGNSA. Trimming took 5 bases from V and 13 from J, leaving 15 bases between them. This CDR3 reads CASSASALQQFF. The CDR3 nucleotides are TGTGCCAGCAGCGCATCCGCTTTACAACAGTTCTTC.

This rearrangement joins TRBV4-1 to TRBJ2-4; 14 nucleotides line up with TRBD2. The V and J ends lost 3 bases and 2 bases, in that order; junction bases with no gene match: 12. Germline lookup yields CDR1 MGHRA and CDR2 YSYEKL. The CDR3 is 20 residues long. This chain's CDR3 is CASSQASGLAGESTKNIQYF. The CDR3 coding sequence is TGCGCCAGCAGCCAGGCCTCGGGACTAGCGGGGGAATCTACCAAAAACATTCAGTACTTC.